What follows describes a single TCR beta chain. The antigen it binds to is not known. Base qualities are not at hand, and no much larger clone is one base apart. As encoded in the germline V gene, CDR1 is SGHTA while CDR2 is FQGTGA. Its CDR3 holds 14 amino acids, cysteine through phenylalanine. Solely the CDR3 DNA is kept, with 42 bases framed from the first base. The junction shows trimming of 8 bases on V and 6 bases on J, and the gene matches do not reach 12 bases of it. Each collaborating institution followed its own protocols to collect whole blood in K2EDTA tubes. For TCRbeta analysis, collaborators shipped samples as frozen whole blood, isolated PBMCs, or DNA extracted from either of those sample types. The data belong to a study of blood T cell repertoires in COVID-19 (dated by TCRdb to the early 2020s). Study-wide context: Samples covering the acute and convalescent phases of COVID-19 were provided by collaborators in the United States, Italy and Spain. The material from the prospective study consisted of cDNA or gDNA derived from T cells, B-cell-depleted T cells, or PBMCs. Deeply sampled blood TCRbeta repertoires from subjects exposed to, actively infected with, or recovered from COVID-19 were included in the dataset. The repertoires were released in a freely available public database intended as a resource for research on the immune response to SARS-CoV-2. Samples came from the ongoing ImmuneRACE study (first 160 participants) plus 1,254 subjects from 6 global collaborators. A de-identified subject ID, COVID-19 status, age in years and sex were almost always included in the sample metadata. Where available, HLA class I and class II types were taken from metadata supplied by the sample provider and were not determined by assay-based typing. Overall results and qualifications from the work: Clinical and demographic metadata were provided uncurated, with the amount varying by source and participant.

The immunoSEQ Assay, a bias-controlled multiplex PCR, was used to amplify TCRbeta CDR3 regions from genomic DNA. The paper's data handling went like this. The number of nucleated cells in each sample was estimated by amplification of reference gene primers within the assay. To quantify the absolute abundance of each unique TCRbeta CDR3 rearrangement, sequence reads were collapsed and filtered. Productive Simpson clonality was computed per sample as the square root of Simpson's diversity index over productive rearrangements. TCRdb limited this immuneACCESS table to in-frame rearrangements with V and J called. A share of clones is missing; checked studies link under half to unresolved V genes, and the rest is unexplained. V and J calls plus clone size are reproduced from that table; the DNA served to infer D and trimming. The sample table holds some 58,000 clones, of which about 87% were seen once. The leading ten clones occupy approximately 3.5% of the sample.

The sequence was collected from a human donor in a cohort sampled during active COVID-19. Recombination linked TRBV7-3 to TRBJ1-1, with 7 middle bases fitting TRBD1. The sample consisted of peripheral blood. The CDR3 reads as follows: CASARDSRIAEAFF. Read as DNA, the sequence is TGTGCCAGCGCCCGGGACAGCCGTATAGCTGAAGCTTTCTTT.